This TCR beta chain was captured by sequencing in a study of radiotherapy plus CTLA-4 blockade in lung cancer. Study observations and caveats: Dynamics of early blood T cell clones, together with interferon-beta, were reportedly the best predictors of response.

Receiving focal radiation plus CTLA-4 blockade with ipilimumab were patients who had chemo-refractory metastatic non-small-cell lung cancer. In regard to this clone: No antigen is known for it.

The protocol was immunoSEQ multiplex PCR, while the TCRdb copy is restricted to in-frame clones and leaves out a portion. The sample holds 55,000 to 80,000 clones, around four fifths seen once. The V segment lost 5 bases and the J segment 10 bases; nucleotides outside the gene matches: 9. This CDR3 comprises 14 residues. Germline values: CDR1 LNHDA, CDR2 SQIVND (reference sequence). The starting material was peripheral blood, obtained from a patient treated with radiotherapy plus ipilimumab. This clonotype originated in a human donor with non-small cell lung cancer who had a complete response to radiotherapy plus ipilimumab. V gene TRBV19 combines with J gene TRBJ1-4; 8 bases are a match to TRBD1. This chain's CDR3 is CASSYLDRVPKLFF. CDR3 coding DNA: TGTGCCAGTAGTTACTTGGACAGGGTACCAAAACTGTTTTTT.